The 29 T cell receptor beta chains given below trace back to one sample, sequenced in a study of cytomegalovirus exposure and HLA in healthy donors. The protocol was immunoSEQ multiplex PCR, while the TCRdb copy is restricted to in-frame clones and leaves out a portion. The sample shows 150,000 to 200,000 clones, roughly 91% of them seen only once. The sequenced sample was PBMCs. These receptors all come from a man between 18 and 29 years old in good health and CMV-seropositive.

The rearrangement links TRBV19 to TRBJ2-7, with D possibly being TRBD2 (7 bases). Looked up from germline, CDR1 is LNHDA and CDR2 is SQIVND (reference sequence). CDR3 length: 14 residues. V was cut by 8 bases and J by 2 bases, with 16 bases left in between. CDR3 sequence (DNA): TGTGCCAGTCGACAAGGGAGGGGGACCTACGAGCAGTACTTC. This codes for CASRQGRGTYEQYF. Using reference TRBV19 and TRBJ2-7 for the parts outside the CDR3, the full variable domain is DGGITQSPKYLFRKEGQNVTLSCEQNLNHDAMYWYRQDPGQGLRLIYYSQIVNDFQKGDIAEGYSVSREKKESFPLTVTSAQKNPTAFYLCASRQGRGTYEQYFGPGTRLTVT.

As regards this clone: A junction end diverges from the germline sequence, so it may reflect a read error. The chain couples TRBV27 to TRBJ2-7, with 10 bases fitting TRBD2. Germline-derived CDR1 and CDR2 are MNHEY and SMNVEV (reference sequence). The CDR3 length is 12 residues. As DNA, the CDR3 is TGTGCCAGCAGTAGGCTAGCGGGAGAGTTGGCCTTC. Protein product: CASSRLAGELAF.

This chain uses TRBV28 with TRBJ2-7, with a weak D call TRBD1 (6 bases). V was clipped by 4 bases and J by 3 bases, with 10 bases between them. CDR1 and CDR2 (germline): MDHEN, SYDVKM. The CDR3 length is 13 residues. Here the CDR3 reads CASSSGQHYEQYF. DNA for the CDR3: TGTGCCAGCAGTTCCGGACAGCACTACGAGCAGTACTTC.

V and J are TRBV18 and TRBJ2-1; TRBD2 matches 13 bases. The V gene end was trimmed by 5 bases and the J gene end by 8 bases; junction bases not matched to a gene: 6. Per the germline V gene, CDR1 is KGHSH and CDR2 is LQKENI. The CDR3 totals 15 residues. CDR3 nucleotides: TGTGCCAGCTCAACCGGACTAGCGGGAGTAGATGAGCAGTTCTTC. Protein: CASSTGLAGVDEQFF.

The genes are TRBV4-1 and TRBJ2-5; 9 positions match TRBD2. V shed 0 bases, J shed 7 bases, and the junction held 9 bases outside the gene matches. Germline V lookup: CDR1 MGHRA, CDR2 YSYEKL. There are 16 residues in the CDR3. Written as DNA, the CDR3 is TGCGCCAGCAGCCAAGATCTCCTAGCGGGGCGGGGGACCCAGTACTTC. Translated, it gives CASSQDLLAGRGTQYF.

J is TRBJ2-1 and V is TRBV4-1; 10 positions agree with TRBD1. This CDR3 is 15 amino acids long. Germline V gene data show CDR1 as MGHRA and CDR2 as YSYEKL. J was trimmed by 7 bases and V by 1 base; bases with no gene match: 4. The CDR3 nucleotides are TGCGCCAGCAGCCAAGCCGGGACAGGGGATAATGAGCAGTTCTTC. Protein product: CASSQAGTGDNEQFF.

V and J are TRBV30 and TRBJ2-4, with TRBD2 as a possible D gene (6 bases). V lost 7 bases, J lost 2 bases, and 18 bases lay in between. In germline, CDR1 is GTSNPN, CDR2 SVGIG (reference sequence). CDR3 length: 15 residues. This CDR3 is CAFANGSSTKNIQYF. The CDR3 DNA sequence: TGTGCCTTCGCGAACGGGAGCTCGACCAAAAACATTCAGTACTTC.

The rearrangement uses TRBV5-8 and TRBJ1-5, with TRBD1 matching 8 bases. The CDR3 is 16 amino acids. Germline CDR1 is SGHTS and CDR2 is YDEGEE. V shed 3 bases and J 4 bases; nucleotides not matched to a gene: 9. The CDR3 is CASSYRDRPANQPQHF. The CDR3 bases are TGTGCCAGCAGCTACCGGGACAGGCCTGCAAATCAGCCCCAGCATTTT.

The genes are TRBV19 and TRBJ1-2; TRBD1 matches 8 bases. After removal of 2 bases from V and 4 bases from J, the junction contained 6 bases not matched to a gene. The CDR3 spans 15 residues. CDR1 and CDR2 (germline): LNHDA, SQIVND (reference sequence). The CDR3 bases are TGTGCCAGTAGTATATTCGGACAGGGACCCTATGGCTACACCTTC. Translating it yields CASSIFGQGPYGYTF.

CDR3 protein: CATSRALPGTGASYNEQFF. The DNA for the CDR3 is TGTGCCACCAGCAGAGCTTTACCAGGGACAGGGGCTAGCTACAATGAGCAGTTCTTC. V is TRBV15 and J is TRBJ2-1; TRBD1 matches 10 bases. Germline assignment: CDR1 LNHNV and CDR2 YYDKDF (reference sequence). The CDR3 length is 19 residues. V was clipped by 1 base and J by 3 bases; unmatched bases: 12.

The chain recombines TRBV27 with TRBJ2-2; 8 nucleotides align to TRBD2. Germline CDR1 and CDR2: MNHEY and SMNVEV (reference sequence). The CDR3 runs to 17 residues. Trimming cost V 10 bases and J 0 bases; bases outside gene matches: 13. The CDR3 DNA reads as TGTGCCACCCCAAGGGTAGCGGGAAATTCGAACACCGGGGAGCTGTTTTTT. Its protein product is CATPRVAGNSNTGELFF.

J is TRBJ2-1 and V is TRBV20-1; tentative D call: TRBD2 (5 bases). Germline CDR1 is DFQATT and CDR2 is SNEGSKA (reference sequence). Trimming stripped 3 bases from V and 9 bases from J, with 9 bases between. This CDR3 is 11 amino acids long. CDR3 sequence reads: CSASKGSEQFF. As DNA, the CDR3 is TGCAGTGCTAGTAAAGGGAGTGAGCAGTTCTTC.

V usage is TRBV6-6 and J usage is TRBJ2-1; D ambiguous. V was trimmed by 2 bases and J by 0 bases, leaving 8 bases between them. The CDR3 spans 15 residues. The germline gives CDR1 MNHNY, CDR2 SVGAGI (reference sequence). The CDR3, as DNA: TGTGCCAGCAGTTACGAGCAAAGCTCCTACAATGAGCAGTTCTTC. This gives the protein CASSYEQSSYNEQFF.

The V gene is TRBV6-6, the J gene TRBJ2-3; 9 bases match TRBD1. The V segment lost 2 bases and the J segment 5 bases; nucleotides outside the gene matches: 2. This CDR3 is 14 amino acids long. Looked up from germline, CDR1 is MNHNY and CDR2 is SVGAGI (reference sequence). In DNA form, the CDR3 reads TGTGCCAGCAGTTACCGGGACAGGGAAGATACGCAGTATTTT. Protein product: CASSYRDREDTQYF.

This chain joins TRBV19 and TRBJ2-7, with TRBD1 matching 10 bases. Trimming took 5 bases from V and 2 from J; bases not matched to a gene: 9. The CDR3 contains 16 residues. Germline V gene lookup returns CDR1 LNHDA and CDR2 SQIVND (reference sequence). This CDR3 reads CASSPGAGTGAYEQYF. CDR3 nucleotide sequence: TGTGCCAGTAGTCCAGGGGCAGGGACAGGGGCCTACGAGCAGTACTTC.

This clone was counted once. The chain combines TRBV29-1 with TRBJ2-7, with 8 bases fitting TRBD2. CDR1 and CDR2 from the germline V gene are SQVTM and ANQGSEA. The CDR3 is 13 amino acids. The V gene end was trimmed by 5 bases and the J gene end by 4 bases; junction bases not matched to a gene: 7. Here the CDR3 reads CSVFGGATYEQYF. As DNA, the CDR3 is TGCAGCGTTTTCGGGGGGGCGACTTACGAGCAGTACTTC.

V is TRBV5-4 and J is TRBJ1-4, with 7 bases that match TRBD1. The CDR3 is made up of 14 amino acids. The V segment lost 4 bases and the J segment 16 bases; nucleotides outside the gene matches: 16. The V gene's germline CDR1 is SGHNT and CDR2 YYREEE (reference sequence). The CDR3 bases are TGTGCCAGCAGCCTTAAGGGTGGAGGGGGCCAGCGGTTTTTT. Translation: CASSLKGGGGQRFF.

The gene calls are TRBV19 and TRBJ2-1; 8 bases align to TRBD2. The junction had 5 bases not matched to a gene; V was cut back by 4 bases and J by 0 bases. There are 16 residues in the CDR3. Germline V gene sequence: CDR1 LNHDA, CDR2 SQIVND (reference sequence). DNA of the CDR3: TGTGCCAGTAGTACACTAGCGGTTAGCTCCTACAATGAGCAGTTCTTC. Translating gives CASSTLAVSSYNEQFF.

The DNA of the CDR3 is TGTGCCAGCAGCTTTGCTAGCGGGAGCCACAATGAGCAGTTCTTC. Protein sequence: CASSFASGSHNEQFF. V and J are TRBV5-6 and TRBJ2-1; 10 bases align to TRBD2. Germline V gene lookup returns CDR1 SGHDT and CDR2 YYEEEE. J was trimmed by 5 bases and V by 2 bases; bases with no gene match: 4. The CDR3 extends over 15 amino acids.

This chain uses TRBV19 with TRBJ2-1, with 14 bases matching TRBD2. The CDR3 length is 18 residues. Trimming at V came to 4 bases and at J to 9 bases, leaving 14 bases not matched to a gene. Germline loops: CDR1 LNHDA, CDR2 SQIVND (reference sequence). The CDR3 bases are TGTGCCAGTAGTAGAGGACTAGCGGGAGGAGAGGTGGTTGGTGAGCAGTTCTTC. As protein: CASSRGLAGGEVVGEQFF.

The chain carries TRBV4-2 and TRBJ1-2, with 8 bases that match TRBD1. The V segment lost 0 bases and the J segment 4 bases; nucleotides outside the gene matches: 4. The germline V gene has CDR1 LGHNA and CDR2 YNFKEQ. This CDR3 comprises 15 residues. The DNA for the CDR3 is TGTGCCAGCAGCCAAGAGTGGCAGGGGGCCTATGGCTACACCTTC. It codes for CASSQEWQGAYGYTF.

The chain carries TRBV4-1 and TRBJ2-7; maybe TRBD2 (6 bases). Germline CDR1 and CDR2: MGHRA and YSYEKL. There are 20 residues in the CDR3. Trimming removed 2 bases from V and 0 bases from J, with 26 bases in between. The chain's CDR3 is CASSQFHPSALLMSSYEQYF. The CDR3 bases are TGCGCCAGCAGCCAATTCCATCCTAGCGCGCTACTAATGAGCTCCTACGAGCAGTACTTC.

This chain joins TRBV6-1 and TRBJ2-7; 11 bases fit TRBD2. Unmatched junction bases numbered 5, after V lost 6 bases and J lost 4 bases. The CDR3 has 14 amino acids. CDR1 and CDR2 from the germline V gene are MNHNS and SASEGT. The chain's CDR3 is CASRPLAGEYEQYF. In DNA form, the CDR3 reads TGTGCCAGCAGACCACTAGCGGGAGAATACGAGCAGTACTTC.

This chain links TRBV7-3 with TRBJ2-3, with TRBD2 identical over 13 bases. Germline assignment: CDR1 SGHTA and CDR2 FQGTGA. The CDR3 has 17 residues. V shed 4 bases, J shed 1 base, and the junction held 5 bases outside the gene matches. CDR3 sequence reads: CASSSGLAGIRTDTQYF. CDR3 DNA: TGTGCCAGCAGCTCGGGACTAGCGGGGATACGCACAGATACGCAGTATTTT.

The chain has TRBV27 and TRBJ2-5, with TRBD1 identical over 10 bases. V shed 6 bases, J shed 5 bases, and the junction held 12 bases outside the gene matches. Germline assignment: CDR1 MNHEY and CDR2 SMNVEV (reference sequence). The CDR3 covers 16 residues. In nucleotides, the CDR3 is TGTGCCAGCAGCTTTATCGGGACAGGGGTTGCGGAGACCCAGTACTTC. Translation: CASSFIGTGVAETQYF.

V gene TRBV11-2 combines with J gene TRBJ2-3; 8 bases fit TRBD2. CDR1 SGHAT and CDR2 FQNNGV come from the germline V gene. CDR3 length: 16 amino acids. The ends lost 5 bases at V and 3 bases at J; junction bases unmatched: 10. The CDR3 DNA follows: TGTGCCAGCAGCCCCCGGGGTAGCGGGACGACAGATACGCAGTATTTT. It encodes CASSPRGSGTTDTQYF.

This chain uses TRBV6-1 with TRBJ1-1; TRBD1 matches 7 bases. This CDR3 has 14 residues. V lost 3 bases to trimming and J lost 4 bases; unmatched junction nucleotides: 5. Germline V gene lookup returns CDR1 MNHNS and CDR2 SASEGT. In nucleotides, the CDR3 is TGTGCCAGCAGTGAGCAGCCAGGGGGCACTGAAGCTTTCTTT. Protein sequence: CASSEQPGGTEAFF.

V gene TRBV6-5 combines with J gene TRBJ2-7; tentative D call: TRBD1 (6 bases). Deletions cut 7 bases from V and 7 bases from J, with 20 bases between. The germline V gene has CDR1 MNHEY and CDR2 SVGAGI. CDR3 length: 14 amino acids. CDR3 loop: CASTPGQGLEEQYF. For the CDR3, the DNA is TGTGCCAGCACCCCCGGCCAGGGGTTGGAGGAGCAGTACTTC.

J is TRBJ2-1 and V is TRBV5-4; D is undetermined. The germline gives CDR1 SGHNT, CDR2 YYREEE (reference sequence). This CDR3 spans 11 amino acids. V was cut by 1 base and J by 9 bases, with 5 bases left in between. The CDR3 region is CASSLTGEQFF. Here the CDR3 DNA reads TGTGCCAGCAGCTTGACTGGTGAGCAGTTCTTC.